This record concerns one TCR beta chain sequence. Its cognate antigen is unknown. Germline V CDR1 and CDR2: SGHTA, FQGNSA. The CDR3 runs 14 residues. Trimming removed 3 bases at V and 0 bases at J, with 9 bases between. The data originate from a study of radiotherapy plus CTLA-4 blockade in lung cancer. Overall study: Objective responses arose in approximately 19% of patients, and approximately 30% experienced disease control.

Study observations and caveats: Alongside interferon-beta, early blood T cell clone dynamics were reportedly the best predictor of response.

The table came from immunoSEQ multiplex PCR; TCRdb's copy has only in-frame clones and leaves some out. The sample lists tens of thousands of clones, less than 80% seen once, with around 7.7% in the top ten. The chain couples TRBV7-2 to TRBJ2-7; D uncertain. The TCR comes from a human donor with non-small cell lung cancer who had stable disease on radiotherapy plus ipilimumab. Material: peripheral blood, obtained from a patient treated with radiotherapy plus ipilimumab. The CDR3 nucleotides read TGTGCCAGCAGCTTGATTTCCAGCTCCTACGAGCAGTACTTC. This gives the protein CASSLISSSYEQYF.